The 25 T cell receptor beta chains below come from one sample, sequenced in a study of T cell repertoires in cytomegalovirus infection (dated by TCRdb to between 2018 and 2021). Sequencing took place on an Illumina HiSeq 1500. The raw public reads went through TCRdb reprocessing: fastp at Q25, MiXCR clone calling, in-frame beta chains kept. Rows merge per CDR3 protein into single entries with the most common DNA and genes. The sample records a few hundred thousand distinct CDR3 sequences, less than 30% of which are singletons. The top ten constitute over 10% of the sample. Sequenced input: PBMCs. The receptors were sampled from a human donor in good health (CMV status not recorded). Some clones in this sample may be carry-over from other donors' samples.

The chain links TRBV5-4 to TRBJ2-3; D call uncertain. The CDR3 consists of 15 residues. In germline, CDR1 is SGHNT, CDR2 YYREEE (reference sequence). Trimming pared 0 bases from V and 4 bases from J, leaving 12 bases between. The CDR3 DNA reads TGTGCCAGCAGCTTGGGGATGGTAGTCTCAGATACGCAGTATTTT. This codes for CASSLGMVVSDTQYF.

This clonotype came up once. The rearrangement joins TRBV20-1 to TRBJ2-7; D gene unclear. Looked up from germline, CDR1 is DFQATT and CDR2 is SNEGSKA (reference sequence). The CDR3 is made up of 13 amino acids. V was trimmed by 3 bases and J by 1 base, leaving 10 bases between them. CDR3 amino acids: CSARRSESYEQYV. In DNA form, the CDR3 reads TGCAGTGCTAGGAGGAGTGAATCCTACGAGCAGTACGTC.

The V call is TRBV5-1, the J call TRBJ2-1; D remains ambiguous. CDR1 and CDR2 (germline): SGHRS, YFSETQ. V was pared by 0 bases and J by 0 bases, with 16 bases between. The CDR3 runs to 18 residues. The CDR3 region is CASSLAVTWTNSYNEQFF. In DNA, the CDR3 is TGCGCCAGCAGCTTGGCTGTTACGTGGACGAACTCCTACAATGAGCAGTTCTTC.

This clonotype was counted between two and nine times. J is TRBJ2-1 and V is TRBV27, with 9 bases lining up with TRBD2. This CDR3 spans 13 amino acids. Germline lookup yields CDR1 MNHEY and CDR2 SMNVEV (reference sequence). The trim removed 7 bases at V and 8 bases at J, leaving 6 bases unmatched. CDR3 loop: CASKLAGVDEQFF. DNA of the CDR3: TGTGCCAGCAAGTTAGCGGGAGTGGATGAGCAGTTCTTC.

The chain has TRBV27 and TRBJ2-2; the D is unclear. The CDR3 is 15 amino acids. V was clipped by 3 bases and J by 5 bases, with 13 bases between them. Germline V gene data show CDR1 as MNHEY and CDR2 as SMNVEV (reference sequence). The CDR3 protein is CASSFFRLGTGELFF. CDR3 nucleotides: TGTGCCAGCAGTTTTTTCAGATTGGGGACCGGGGAGCTGTTTTTT.

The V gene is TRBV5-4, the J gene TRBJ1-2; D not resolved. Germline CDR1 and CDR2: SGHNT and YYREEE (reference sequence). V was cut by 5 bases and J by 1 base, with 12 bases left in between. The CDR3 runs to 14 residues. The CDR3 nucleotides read TGTGCCAGCAGGAGTGCCGGCGTTAACTATGGCTACACCTTC. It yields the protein CASRSAGVNYGYTF.

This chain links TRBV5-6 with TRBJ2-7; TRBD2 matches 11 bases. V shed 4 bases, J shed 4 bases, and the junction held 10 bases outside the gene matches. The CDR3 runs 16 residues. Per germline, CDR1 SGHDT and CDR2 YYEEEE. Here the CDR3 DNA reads TGTGCCAGCAGCCGTTTTACTAGCGGGAGTGATTACGAGCAGTACGTC. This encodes CASSRFTSGSDYEQYV.

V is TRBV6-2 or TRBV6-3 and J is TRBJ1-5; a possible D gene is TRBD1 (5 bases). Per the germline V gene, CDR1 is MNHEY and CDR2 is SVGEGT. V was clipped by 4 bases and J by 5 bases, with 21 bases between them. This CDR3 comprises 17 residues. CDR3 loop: CASSFRQLGIGDQPQHF. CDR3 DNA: TGTGCCAGCAGTTTCCGCCAGTTGGGGATAGGGGATCAGCCCCAGCATTTT.

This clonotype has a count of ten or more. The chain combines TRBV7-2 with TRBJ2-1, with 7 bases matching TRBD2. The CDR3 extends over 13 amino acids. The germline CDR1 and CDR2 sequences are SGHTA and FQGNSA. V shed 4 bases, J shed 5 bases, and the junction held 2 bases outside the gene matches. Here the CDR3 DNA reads TGTGCCAGCAGCTGGGGGAGGGACAATGAGCAGTTCTTC. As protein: CASSWGRDNEQFF.

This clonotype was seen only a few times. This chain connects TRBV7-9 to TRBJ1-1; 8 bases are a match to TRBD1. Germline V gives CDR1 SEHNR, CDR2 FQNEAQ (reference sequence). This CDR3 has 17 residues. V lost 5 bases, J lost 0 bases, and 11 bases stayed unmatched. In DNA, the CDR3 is TGTGCCAGCAGCCTTGGGACAGGCGCCAACTTGAACACTGAAGCTTTCTTT. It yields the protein CASSLGTGANLNTEAFF.

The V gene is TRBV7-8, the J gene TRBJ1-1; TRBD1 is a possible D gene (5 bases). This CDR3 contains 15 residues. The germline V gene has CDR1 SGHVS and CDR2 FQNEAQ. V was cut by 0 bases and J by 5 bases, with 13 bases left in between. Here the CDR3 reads CASSLAQGPGTEAFF. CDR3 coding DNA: TGTGCCAGCAGCTTAGCCCAGGGCCCGGGGACTGAAGCTTTCTTT.

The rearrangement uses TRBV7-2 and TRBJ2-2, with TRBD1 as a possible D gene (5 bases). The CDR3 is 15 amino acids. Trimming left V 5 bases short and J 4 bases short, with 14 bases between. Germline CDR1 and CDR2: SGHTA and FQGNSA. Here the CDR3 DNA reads TGTGCCAGCAGCCAGAGGCAGGGTGGCACCGGGGAGCTGTTTTTT. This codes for CASSQRQGGTGELFF.

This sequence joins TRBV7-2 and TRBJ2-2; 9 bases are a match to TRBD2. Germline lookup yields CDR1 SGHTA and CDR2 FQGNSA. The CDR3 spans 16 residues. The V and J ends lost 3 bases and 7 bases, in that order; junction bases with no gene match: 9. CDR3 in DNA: TGTGCCAGCAGCTTCTATAGCGGGAGTCCCCACGGGGAGCTGTTTTTT. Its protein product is CASSFYSGSPHGELFF.

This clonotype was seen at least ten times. CDR3 DNA sequence: TGTGCCAGCAGCGTCAGACAGGGGGCAAAGAGGAACACTGAAGCTTTCTTT. Protein sequence: CASSVRQGAKRNTEAFF. V usage is TRBV7-8 and J usage is TRBJ1-1; 10 bases align to TRBD1. The CDR3 runs 17 residues. V shed 5 bases, J shed 1 base, and the junction held 10 bases outside the gene matches. In germline, CDR1 is SGHVS, CDR2 FQNEAQ.

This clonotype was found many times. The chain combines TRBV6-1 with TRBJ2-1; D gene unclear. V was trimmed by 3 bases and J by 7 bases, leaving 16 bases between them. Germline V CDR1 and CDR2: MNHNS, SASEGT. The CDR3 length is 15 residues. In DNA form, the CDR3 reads TGTGCCAGCAGTGACCCGATGTTAGGGTTGAATGAGCAGTTCTTC. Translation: CASSDPMLGLNEQFF.

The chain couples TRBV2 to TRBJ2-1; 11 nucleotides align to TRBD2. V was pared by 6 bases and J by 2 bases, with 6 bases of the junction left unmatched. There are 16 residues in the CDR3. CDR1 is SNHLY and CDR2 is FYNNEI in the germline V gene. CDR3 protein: CASRTSGDRTYNEQFF. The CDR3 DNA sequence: TGTGCCAGCAGGACTAGCGGGGATCGAACCTACAATGAGCAGTTCTTC.

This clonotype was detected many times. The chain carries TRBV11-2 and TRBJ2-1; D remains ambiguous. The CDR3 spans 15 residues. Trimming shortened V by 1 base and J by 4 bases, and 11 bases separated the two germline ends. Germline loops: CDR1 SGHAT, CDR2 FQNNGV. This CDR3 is CASSLVRVQYNEQFF. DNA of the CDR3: TGTGCCAGCAGCTTAGTTAGGGTACAGTACAATGAGCAGTTCTTC.

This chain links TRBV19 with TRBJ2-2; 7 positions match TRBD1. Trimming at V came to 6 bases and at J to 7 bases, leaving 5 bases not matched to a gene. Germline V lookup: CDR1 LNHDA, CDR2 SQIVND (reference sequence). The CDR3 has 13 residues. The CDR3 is CASRRGQGGELFF. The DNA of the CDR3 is TGTGCCAGTAGGAGGGGGCAGGGCGGGGAGCTGTTTTTT.

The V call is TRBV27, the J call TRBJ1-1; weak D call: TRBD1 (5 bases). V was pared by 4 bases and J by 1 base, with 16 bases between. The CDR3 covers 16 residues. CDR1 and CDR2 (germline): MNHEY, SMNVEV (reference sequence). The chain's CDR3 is CASSSPGRRGNTEAFF. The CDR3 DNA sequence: TGTGCCAGCAGTTCCCCGGGGCGGAGGGGGAACACTGAAGCTTTCTTT.

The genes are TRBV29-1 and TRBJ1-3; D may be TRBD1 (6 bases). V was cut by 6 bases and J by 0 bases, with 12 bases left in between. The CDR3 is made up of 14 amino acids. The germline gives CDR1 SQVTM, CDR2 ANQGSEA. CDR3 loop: CSVVKGVSGNTIYF. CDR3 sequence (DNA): TGCAGCGTAGTCAAGGGGGTCTCTGGAAACACCATATATTTT.

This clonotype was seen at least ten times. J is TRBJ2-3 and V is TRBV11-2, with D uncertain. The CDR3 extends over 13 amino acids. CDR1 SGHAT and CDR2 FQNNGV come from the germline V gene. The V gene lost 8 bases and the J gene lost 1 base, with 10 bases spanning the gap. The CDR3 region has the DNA TGTGCCAGCTTAGCCGGAGGCACAGATACGCAGTATTTT. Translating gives CASLAGGTDTQYF.

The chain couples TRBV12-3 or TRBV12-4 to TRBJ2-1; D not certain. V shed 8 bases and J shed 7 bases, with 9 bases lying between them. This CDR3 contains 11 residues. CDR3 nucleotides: TGTGCCAGCCCGGAGCTGAATGAGCAGTTCTTC. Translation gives CASPELNEQFF.

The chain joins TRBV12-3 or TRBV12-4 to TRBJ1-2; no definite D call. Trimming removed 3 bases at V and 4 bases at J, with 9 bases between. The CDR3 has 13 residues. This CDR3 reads CASSFQQLYGYTF. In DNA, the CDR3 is TGTGCCAGCAGTTTTCAACAGCTCTATGGCTACACCTTC.

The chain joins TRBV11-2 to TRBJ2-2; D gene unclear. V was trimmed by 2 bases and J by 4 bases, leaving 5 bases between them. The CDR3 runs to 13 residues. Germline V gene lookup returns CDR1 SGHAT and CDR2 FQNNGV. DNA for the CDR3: TGTGCCAGCAGCTTATGGAGCACCGGGGAGCTGTTTTTT. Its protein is CASSLWSTGELFF.

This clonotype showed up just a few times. The CDR3 region is CASGASGRGYNEQFF. The CDR3 nucleotides read TGTGCCTCCGGCGCTAGCGGGAGGGGGTACAATGAGCAGTTCTTC. V usage is TRBV10-3 and J usage is TRBJ2-1; TRBD2 matches 12 bases. The CDR3 is 15 residues long. Germline V gene sequence: CDR1 ENHRY, CDR2 SYGVKD. V lost 11 bases to trimming and J lost 4 bases; unmatched junction nucleotides: 9.